Sequencing of this T cell receptor beta chain was carried out in a study of blood T cells in healthy people across ages. Note on this clonotype: Its antigen is currently unknown.

Overall study findings and caveats: Donor CMV status was unknown, possibly confounding expanded clonotype changes. While age rose, TCR beta diversity per million T cells dropped in a roughly linear way.

Then a second PCR, running roughly 7 to 11 cycles, was carried out with a sample-barcoded 5' primer and a J-beta primer mix. TCRdb fed the 5' RACE reads into MiXCR, producing one record per CDR3 protein. The table lists over 1.5 million distinct CDR3 sequences, 49% of them singletons. Germline V gives CDR1 MDHEN, CDR2 SYDVKM. The CDR3 covers 15 residues. The V segment lost 7 bases and the J segment 3 bases; nucleotides outside the gene matches: 6. The sequence was obtained from a woman aged 40 to 50 in good health. The V gene is TRBV28, the J gene TRBJ2-1, with 10 bases matching TRBD2. The sample taken for sequencing was blood. CDR3 sequence: CASIAGGDVYNEQFF. The CDR3, as DNA: TGTGCCAGCATAGCGGGGGGTGATGTCTACAATGAGCAGTTCTTC. The whole variable domain, remainder taken from reference TRBV28 and TRBJ2-1, is DVKVTQSSRYLVKRTGEKVFLECVQDMDHENMFWYRQDPGLGLRLIYFSYDVKMKEKGDIPEGYSVSREKKERFSLILESASTNQTSMYLCASIAGGDVYNEQFFGPGTRLTVL.